This is a list of T cell receptor beta chains from one sample in a study of human T cells and chemical hapten exposure. TCRdb reprocessed the RACE reads with MiXCR, giving one entry per CDR3 protein. There are approximately 100,000 distinct CDR3 sequences in the sample; 9.5% to 12% occur only once, and around 3.5% lies in the top ten. The sample in question was whole blood, obtained in connection with sensitization to the hapten diphenylcyclopropenone (DPC). These receptors were collected from a woman between 40 and 55 years old with alopecia areata. Some clones in this sample may be carry-over from other donors' samples. The CDR3 runs from the conserved cysteine through the conserved F or W. D genes are given only for firm matches. Expanded clones get a size class; other rows say once, few or many, or leave the size out.

J: TRBJ1-6
V: TRBV12-3/TRBV12-4
D: -
size: few
DNA: TGTGCCAGCAGCTCAAGATTGGGGAATTCACCCCTCCACTTT
CDR3: CASSSRLGNSPLHF

J: TRBJ2-1
V: TRBV11-3
D: TRBD2
size: -
DNA: TGTGCCAGCAGCTTAGGGACTAGCCCCTACAATGAGCAGTTCTTC
CDR3: CASSLGTSPYNEQFF

J: TRBJ1-6
V: TRBV19
D: -
size: few
DNA: TGTGCCAGTGTAAGGCGGCGGGGCTCCTATAATTCACCCCTCCACTTT
CDR3: CASVRRRGSYNSPLHF

J: TRBJ2-1
V: TRBV30
D: -
size: -
DNA: TGTGCCTGGAGTTATGAGCGGTCCTACAATGAGCAGTTCTTC
CDR3: CAWSYERSYNEQFF

J: TRBJ2-7
V: TRBV4-3
D: -
size: many
DNA: TGCGCCAGCAGCCAAGATCCCACAACCTACGAGCAGTACTTC
CDR3: CASSQDPTTYEQYF

J: TRBJ1-2
V: TRBV29-1
D: -
size: many
DNA: TGCAGCGTTGAAGATCGCAGGCTGTACACCTTC
CDR3: CSVEDRRLYTF

J: TRBJ2-3
V: TRBV4-1
D: -
size: few
DNA: TGCGCCAGCAGCCAACCCGTAGGCCCCACAGATACGCAGTATTTT
CDR3: CASSQPVGPTDTQYF

J: TRBJ1-2
V: TRBV18
D: -
size: -
DNA: TGTGCCAGCTCACCAACAAAGAACTTCCAAAACTATGGCTACACCTTC
CDR3: CASSPTKNFQNYGYTF

J: TRBJ2-4
V: TRBV6-2/TRBV6-3
D: TRBD2
size: few
DNA: TGTGCCAGCAGCTACCGACCGCAAAAAATAGCGGGAGGGCCGAAAAACATTCAGTACTTC
CDR3: CASSYRPQKIAGGPKNIQYF

J: TRBJ2-3
V: TRBV7-2
D: -
size: many
DNA: TGTGCCAGCAGCCAGAGGGGCAGGCGAGCGCAGTATTTT
CDR3: CASSQRGRRAQYF

J: TRBJ2-3
V: TRBV20-1
D: -
size: few
DNA: TGCAGTGCTAGAGATAGTAGAAGGGGCACAGATACGCAGTATTTT
CDR3: CSARDSRRGTDTQYF

J: TRBJ1-5
V: TRBV6-2/TRBV6-3
D: TRBD1
size: many
DNA: TGTGCCAGCAGTATCTATCCGTCCCGGGACAGGGAAGTCGGCAATCAGCCCCAGCATTTT
CDR3: CASSIYPSRDREVGNQPQHF

J: TRBJ2-5
V: TRBV27
D: -
size: -
DNA: TGTGCCAGCAGTTTAACAGGGTTGGAGACCCAGTACTTC
CDR3: CASSLTGLETQYF

J: TRBJ1-1
V: TRBV12-3/TRBV12-4
D: -
size: many
DNA: TGTGCCAGCAGTTTAGCGCGTGTATACACTGAAGCTTTCTTT
CDR3: CASSLARVYTEAFF

J: TRBJ1-2
V: TRBV30
D: -
size: -
DNA: TGTGCCTGGGAACACTATGGCTACACCTTC
CDR3: CAWEHYGYTF

J: TRBJ1-2
V: TRBV20-1
D: -
size: few
DNA: TGCAGTGCTAGAGATCCGACAGTCGGAAACTATGGCTACACCTTC
CDR3: CSARDPTVGNYGYTF

J: TRBJ1-1
V: TRBV12-3/TRBV12-4
D: -
size: few
DNA: TGTGCCAGCAGTTTTGGGCGCTGGGGTCGAGGAGCTTTCTTT
CDR3: CASSFGRWGRGAFF

J: TRBJ2-2
V: TRBV6-1
D: -
size: many
DNA: TGTGCCAGCAGCCTCCCAGAGACCGGGGAGCTGTTTTTT
CDR3: CASSLPETGELFF

J: TRBJ1-5
V: TRBV7-2
D: -
size: few
DNA: TGTGCCAGCAGCCCCCGACCGGGACTCGGGGCCAATCAGCCCCAGCATTTT
CDR3: CASSPRPGLGANQPQHF

J: TRBJ2-1
V: TRBV6-2/TRBV6-3
D: TRBD2
size: -
DNA: TGTGCCAGCAGCCCCCCGGCTCTGTGGGGCGGGGGGGCTACCCCCAATGAGCAGTTCTTC
CDR3: CASSPPALWGGGATPNEQFF

J: TRBJ1-1
V: TRBV20-1
D: -
size: many
DNA: TGCAGTGCTTCCGCCCAGAACACTGAAGCTTTCTTT
CDR3: CSASAQNTEAFF

J: TRBJ1-2
V: TRBV18
D: TRBD1
size: few
DNA: TGTGCCAGCTCACCAAACACAGGGGGCGCCTATGGCTACACCTTC
CDR3: CASSPNTGGAYGYTF